The 22 T cell receptor beta chains given below trace back to one sample, sequenced in a study of blood T cell repertoires in COVID-19. Method: immunoSEQ multiplex PCR; TCRdb's copy keeps in-frame clones and lacks some. Found here are more than 200,000 clones, 75% to 95% of them singletons; the top ten hold around 2%. Source material: PBMCs or T cells enriched from blood (not recorded which). These receptors were collected from a young woman who had recovered from COVID-19.

The V call is TRBV4-1, the J call TRBJ2-3, with D unresolved. CDR3 length: 13 amino acids. Per germline, CDR1 MGHRA and CDR2 YSYEKL. Trimming stripped 4 bases from V and 11 bases from J, with 16 bases between. The CDR3 coding sequence is TGCGCCAGCAGCCCTACCCCGCCAATAAGGCAGTATTTT. Protein: CASSPTPPIRQYF.

J is TRBJ2-3 and V is TRBV6-5; 7 positions match TRBD1. Trimming took 10 bases from V and 4 from J; bases not matched to a gene: 5. The germline gives CDR1 MNHEY, CDR2 SVGAGI. The CDR3 covers 12 residues. The CDR3: CATSQGADTQYF. CDR3 bases: TGTGCCACCTCCCAGGGGGCAGATACGCAGTATTTT.

The CDR3 sequence: CASSLWSGPTRNQPQHF. CDR3 sequence (DNA): TGTGCCAGCAGCTTGTGGTCTGGGCCAACGCGCAATCAGCCCCAGCATTTT. The V and J genes are TRBV5-6 and TRBJ1-5; no reliable D call. Germline CDR1 is SGHDT and CDR2 is YYEEEE. V was shortened by 1 base and J by 2 bases, with 16 bases between the two germline ends. The CDR3 totals 17 residues.

The rearrangement links TRBV4-1 to TRBJ2-1; TRBD2 matches at 10 bases. V was pared by 4 bases and J by 5 bases, with 5 bases of the junction left unmatched. Germline lookup yields CDR1 MGHRA and CDR2 YSYEKL. This CDR3 has 15 amino acids. This CDR3 reads CASSPSGRANNEQFF. DNA for the CDR3: TGCGCCAGCAGCCCGAGCGGGAGGGCCAACAATGAGCAGTTCTTC.

The gene calls are TRBV29-1 and TRBJ1-2, with D hard to call. Trimming took off 3 bases at V and 8 bases at J, with 13 bases between the two ends. This CDR3 has 12 amino acids. CDR1 is SQVTM, CDR2 ANQGSEA, per germline. CDR3 in DNA: TGCAGCGTTGAGACGGGATTCCGGGGCTACACCTTC. Encoded protein: CSVETGFRGYTF.

J is TRBJ1-6 and V is TRBV28, with a weak D call TRBD1 (5 bases). This CDR3 spans 14 amino acids. The V and J ends lost 3 bases and 8 bases respectively, with 11 bases between them. Germline assignment: CDR1 MDHEN and CDR2 SYDVKM. For the CDR3, the DNA is TGTGCCAGCAGTTTGGGACTTTTAGATTCACCCCTCCACTTT. Its protein product is CASSLGLLDSPLHF.

The chain carries TRBV9 and TRBJ2-2; perhaps TRBD2 as D (5 bases). CDR1 and CDR2 (germline): SGDLS, YYNGEE. The CDR3 runs to 15 residues. V was pared by 2 bases and J by 6 bases, with 14 bases between. In DNA, the CDR3 is TGTGCCAGCAGCGTTTCAGGAGGATGGTCCGGGGAGCTGTTTTTT. Translating gives CASSVSGGWSGELFF.

The chain has TRBV2 and TRBJ1-5; weak D call: TRBD1 (5 bases). CDR1 and CDR2 from the germline V gene are SNHLY and FYNNEI. This CDR3 contains 12 residues. Trimming cost V 7 bases and J 5 bases, with 9 bases left between them. The CDR3: CASNRNDQPQHF. The CDR3, as DNA: TGTGCCAGCAACAGGAATGATCAGCCCCAGCATTTT.

V and J are TRBV19 and TRBJ2-3, with TRBD2 as a possible D gene (6 bases). This CDR3 spans 14 amino acids. Germline values: CDR1 LNHDA, CDR2 SQIVND (reference sequence). Trimming shortened V by 3 bases and J by 5 bases, and 12 bases separated the two germline ends. CDR3 sequence (DNA): TGTGCCAGTAGTATTGCGGGGTCCGGAGATACGCAGTATTTT. Protein product: CASSIAGSGDTQYF. Complete variable domain (other parts from reference TRBV19 and TRBJ2-3): DGGITQSPKYLFRKEGQNVTLSCEQNLNHDAMYWYRQDPGQGLRLIYYSQIVNDFQKGDIAEGYSVSREKKESFPLTVTSAQKNPTAFYLCASSIAGSGDTQYFGPGTRLTVL.

The chain is built from TRBV4-1 and TRBJ2-2; possibly TRBD2 for D (6 bases). CDR3 length equals 15 residues. Germline CDR1 reads MGHRA; CDR2 reads YSYEKL. The V end lost 4 bases, the J end lost 5 bases, and 14 bases lay between the germline ends. The CDR3 bases are TGCGCCAGCAGCCGCACAAAGGAGGGGACCGGGGAGCTGTTTTTT. Translating it yields CASSRTKEGTGELFF.

The CDR3 DNA reads as TGTGCCAGCAGCCCTTCACGGGGGGTAAGAACCACAGATACGCAGTATTTT. The encoded protein is CASSPSRGVRTTDTQYF. The V gene is TRBV28, the J gene TRBJ2-3, with 7 bases matching TRBD2. Germline V gene data show CDR1 as MDHEN and CDR2 as SYDVKM. CDR3 length equals 17 residues. With 6 bases clipped from V and 2 bases from J, the junction kept 14 bases outside the gene matches.

The genes are TRBV29-1 and TRBJ2-7, with no clear D. The germline V gene encodes CDR1 SQVTM and CDR2 ANQGSEA. Trimming pared 4 bases from V and 0 bases from J, leaving 10 bases between. This CDR3 is built from 13 residues. Here the CDR3 reads CSVGGRSSYEQYF. The CDR3 DNA follows: TGCAGCGTTGGCGGTCGCAGCTCCTACGAGCAGTACTTC.

The chain joins TRBV27 to TRBJ2-5; tentative D call: TRBD2 (6 bases). V was clipped by 3 bases and J by 2 bases, with 16 bases between them. CDR1 is MNHEY, CDR2 SMNVEV, per germline (reference sequence). The CDR3 covers 16 residues. CDR3 nucleotides: TGTGCCAGCAGTTTTAGGCTAGCGTCAAGACAAGAGACCCAGTACTTC. Translated, it gives CASSFRLASRQETQYF.

The chain links TRBV10-3 to TRBJ1-2; D is unclear. Germline V gene lookup returns CDR1 ENHRY and CDR2 SYGVKD. The CDR3 spans 16 residues. The V and J ends lost 0 bases and 4 bases respectively, with 15 bases between them. The CDR3 is CAISESPGGGFYGYTF. CDR3 sequence (DNA): TGTGCCATCAGTGAGTCGCCAGGAGGAGGATTCTATGGCTACACCTTC.

This clone occurred a few times. The rearrangement links TRBV27 to TRBJ1-6; D is possibly TRBD1 (6 bases). The ends were cut back, 5 bases at V and 9 bases at J, with 14 bases in the middle. The germline gives CDR1 MNHEY, CDR2 SMNVEV (reference sequence). This CDR3 has 14 residues. The CDR3 DNA is TGTGCCAGCAGTAGGGGGGGATTGGGTTCACCCCTCCACTTT. This codes for CASSRGGLGSPLHF.

DNA of the CDR3: TGTGCCAGCAGCTTAGGGAGGAGCATGGACTATGGCTACACCTTC. Residues: CASSLGRSMDYGYTF. The gene calls are TRBV7-9 and TRBJ1-2; D unclear. The V gene lost 1 base and the J gene lost 3 bases, with 12 bases spanning the gap. The CDR3 totals 15 residues. CDR1 and CDR2 (germline): SEHNR, FQNEAQ (reference sequence). Full variable domain (rest looked up from reference TRBV7-9 and TRBJ1-2): DTGVSQNPRHKITKRGQNVTFRCDPISEHNRLYWYRQTLGQGPEFLTYFQNEAQLEKSRLLSDRFSAERPKGSFSTLEIQRTEQGDSAMYLCASSLGRSMDYGYTFGSGTRLTVV.

CDR3 in DNA: TGTGCCAGTAGTATAGTACGGGGAGGCACTGAAGCTTTCTTT. It translates to CASSIVRGGTEAFF. V is TRBV19 and J is TRBJ1-1, with D unclear. The CDR3 sequence is 14 residues long. CDR1 and CDR2 from the germline V gene are LNHDA and SQIVND (reference sequence). V lost 1 base and J 4 bases, leaving 10 bases between the germline ends.

V gene TRBV3-1 (or the pseudogene TRBV3-2) combines with J gene TRBJ1-1; 7 bases are shared with TRBD1. CDR1 and CDR2 (germline): LGHDT, YNNKEL (reference sequence). The CDR3 is made up of 15 amino acids. J gave up 0 bases and V 4 bases, and 5 bases lay outside the gene matches. This CDR3 is CASSLGTAVNTEAFF. The CDR3 DNA follows: TGTGCCAGCAGCCTCGGGACAGCGGTGAACACTGAAGCTTTCTTT.

At least ten counts were recorded for this clone. The chain is built from TRBV5-1 and TRBJ2-1; D is undetermined. With 4 bases removed from V and 5 bases from J, the gap between germline ends came to 4 bases. CDR3 length: 11 amino acids. CDR1 is SGHRS and CDR2 is YFSETQ in the germline V gene. The CDR3 reads CASSLNNEQFF. In DNA, the CDR3 is TGCGCCAGCAGCCTTAACAATGAGCAGTTCTTC.

V gene TRBV7-9 combines with J gene TRBJ2-2, with TRBD1 as a possible D gene (5 bases). The CDR3 totals 16 residues. V shed 4 bases and J shed 4 bases, with 16 bases lying between them. The germline CDR1 and CDR2 sequences are SEHNR and FQNEAQ (reference sequence). The DNA for the CDR3 is TGTGCCAGCAGCTGGAGAGAAGGGGTCGGCACCGGGGAGCTGTTTTTT. Translated, it gives CASSWREGVGTGELFF.

The chain uses TRBV10-3 and TRBJ2-1; 10 bases map to TRBD2. The CDR3 extends over 14 amino acids. The germline V gene has CDR1 ENHRY and CDR2 SYGVKD. With 5 bases clipped from V and 10 bases from J, the junction kept 8 bases outside the gene matches. CDR3 DNA sequence: TGTGCCATCAGTAGACTAGCGGGTCCCGGGGAGCAGTTCTTC. Its protein product is CAISRLAGPGEQFF.

This clone was observed a handful of times. V gene TRBV6-4 combines with J gene TRBJ1-1; no clear D. V lost 4 bases, J lost 6 bases, and 9 bases lay in between. CDR3 size: 12 residues. Germline CDR1 reads MRHNA; CDR2 reads SNTAGT. The CDR3 DNA sequence: TGTGCCAGCAGTGGCACGGTGGCTGAAGCTTTCTTT. Translation gives CASSGTVAEAFF.